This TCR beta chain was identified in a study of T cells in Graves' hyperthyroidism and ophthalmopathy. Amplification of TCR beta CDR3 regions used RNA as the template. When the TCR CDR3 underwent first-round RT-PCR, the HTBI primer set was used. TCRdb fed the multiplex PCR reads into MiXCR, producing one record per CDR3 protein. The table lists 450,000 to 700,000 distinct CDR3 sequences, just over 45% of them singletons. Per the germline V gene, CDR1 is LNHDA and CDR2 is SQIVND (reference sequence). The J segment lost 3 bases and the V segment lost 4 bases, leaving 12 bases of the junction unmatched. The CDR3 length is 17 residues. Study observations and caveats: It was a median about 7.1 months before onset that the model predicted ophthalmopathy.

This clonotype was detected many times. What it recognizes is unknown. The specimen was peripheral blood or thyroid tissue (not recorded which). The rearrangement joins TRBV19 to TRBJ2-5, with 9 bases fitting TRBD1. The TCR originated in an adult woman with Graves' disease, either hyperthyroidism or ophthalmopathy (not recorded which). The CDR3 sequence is CASSKIHRGDREETQYF. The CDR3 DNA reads TGTGCCAGTAGTAAGATCCATCGGGGGGACAGGGAAGAGACCCAGTACTTC.